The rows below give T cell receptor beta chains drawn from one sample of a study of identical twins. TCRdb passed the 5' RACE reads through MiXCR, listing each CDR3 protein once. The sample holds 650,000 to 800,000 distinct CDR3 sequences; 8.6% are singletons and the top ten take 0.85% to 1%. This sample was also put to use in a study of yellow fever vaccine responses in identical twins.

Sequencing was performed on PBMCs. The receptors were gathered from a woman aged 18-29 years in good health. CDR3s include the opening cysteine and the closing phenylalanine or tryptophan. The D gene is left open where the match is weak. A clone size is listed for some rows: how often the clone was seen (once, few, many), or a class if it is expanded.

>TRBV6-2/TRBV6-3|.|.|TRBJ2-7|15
CASSYRGDYAREQYF
TGTGCCAGCAGTTACAGGGGTGACTATGCGAGAGAGCAGTACTTC
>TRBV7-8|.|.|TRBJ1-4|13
CASSLDTDEKLFF
TGTGCCAGCAGCTTAGACACAGATGAAAAACTGTTTTTT
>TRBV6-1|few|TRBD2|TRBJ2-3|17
CASRRVAGVLHTDTQYF
TGTGCCAGCCGGAGAGTAGCGGGAGTTCTGCACACAGATACGCAGTATTTT
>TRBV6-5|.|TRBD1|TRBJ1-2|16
CASSYSRTGAFYGYTF
TGTGCCAGCAGTTACTCTAGGACAGGGGCGTTCTATGGCTACACCTTC
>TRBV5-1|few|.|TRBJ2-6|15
CASSLLDSGANVLTF
TGCGCCAGCAGCTTATTGGACTCTGGGGCCAACGTCCTGACTTTC
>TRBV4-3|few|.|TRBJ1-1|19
CASSQDRWDDREGNTEAFF
TGCGCCAGCAGCCAAGATCGATGGGACGACCGGGAGGGGAACACTGAAGCTTTCTTT
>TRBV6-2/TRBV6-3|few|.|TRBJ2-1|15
CASRIDTGSYNEQFF
TGTGCCAGCAGAATCGACACCGGCTCCTACAATGAGCAGTTCTTC
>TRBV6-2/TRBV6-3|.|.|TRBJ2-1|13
CASSYAAMGEQFF
TGTGCCAGCAGTTATGCGGCAATGGGTGAGCAGTTCTTC
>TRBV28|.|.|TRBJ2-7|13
CASSRQTTYEQYF
TGTGCCAGCAGTCGGCAGACAACCTACGAGCAGTACTTC
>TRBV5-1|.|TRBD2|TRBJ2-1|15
CASKGGGGSYNEQFF
TGCGCCAGCAAGGGCGGGGGAGGCTCCTACAATGAGCAGTTCTTC
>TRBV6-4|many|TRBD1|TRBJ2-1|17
CASSDNPTGGDYNEQFF
TGTGCCAGCAGTGACAATCCGACAGGGGGCGACTACAATGAGCAGTTCTTC
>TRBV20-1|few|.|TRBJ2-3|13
CSLVFTSTDTQYF
TGCAGTCTCGTGTTCACTAGCACAGATACGCAGTATTTT
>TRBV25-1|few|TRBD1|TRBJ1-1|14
CASSGQGYNTEAFF
TGTGCCAGCAGTGGACAGGGATACAACACTGAAGCTTTCTTT
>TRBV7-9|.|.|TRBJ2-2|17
CASSLGETYPNTGELFF
TGTGCCAGCAGCTTAGGTGAGACGTATCCGAACACCGGGGAGCTGTTTTTT
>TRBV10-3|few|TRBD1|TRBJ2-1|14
CAISGQGSFHEQFF
TGTGCCATCAGCGGACAGGGGTCATTTCATGAGCAGTTCTTC
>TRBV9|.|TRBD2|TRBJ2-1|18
CASSVRSGERLSYNEQFF
TGTGCCAGCAGCGTACGTAGCGGGGAACGCCTATCCTACAATGAGCAGTTCTTC
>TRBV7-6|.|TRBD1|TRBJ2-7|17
CASSLAPGQGDPYEQYF
TGTGCCAGCAGCTTAGCGCCGGGGCAGGGGGACCCCTACGAGCAGTACTTC
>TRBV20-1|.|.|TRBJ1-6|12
CSARGGGSPLHF
TGCAGTGCTAGAGGTGGAGGTTCACCCCTCCACTTT
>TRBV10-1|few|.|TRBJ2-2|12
CASGSNTGELFF
TGCGCCAGCGGATCGAACACCGGGGAGCTGTTTTTT
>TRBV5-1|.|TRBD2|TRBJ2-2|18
CASSLTGLAGDDTGELFF
TGCGCCAGCAGCTTGACCGGACTAGCGGGAGACGACACCGGGGAGCTGTTTTTT
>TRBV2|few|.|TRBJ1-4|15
CASSGTATTNEKLFF
TGTGCCAGCAGTGGGACAGCGACAACTAATGAAAAACTGTTTTTT
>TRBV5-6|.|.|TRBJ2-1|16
CASSLVRQGSYNEQFF
TGTGCCAGCAGCTTGGTGCGCCAGGGGTCCTACAATGAGCAGTTCTTC
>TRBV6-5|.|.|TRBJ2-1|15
CASSYGGLSYNEQFF
TGTGCCAGCAGTTACGGCGGGCTGTCCTACAATGAGCAGTTCTTC
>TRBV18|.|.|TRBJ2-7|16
CASSPFPLGSSYEQYF
TGTGCCAGCTCACCTTTTCCCCTAGGGAGCTCCTACGAGCAGTACTTC
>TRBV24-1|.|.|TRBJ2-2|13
CATSVGGPGELFF
TGTGCCACCAGTGTAGGGGGACCCGGGGAGCTGTTTTTT
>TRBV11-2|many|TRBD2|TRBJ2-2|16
CASSPGTSGSTGELFF
TGTGCCAGCAGCCCCGGGACTAGCGGGAGCACCGGGGAGCTGTTTTTT
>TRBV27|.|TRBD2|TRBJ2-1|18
CASSTRTSGWTPYNEQFF
TGTGCCAGCAGTACCCGGACTAGCGGGTGGACGCCTTACAATGAGCAGTTCTTC
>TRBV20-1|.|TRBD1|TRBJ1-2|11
CSARGDSRYTF
TGCAGTGCTAGGGGGGACAGTCGCTACACCTTC
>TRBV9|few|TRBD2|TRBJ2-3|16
CASSVGGRAGTDTQYF
TGTGCCAGCAGCGTAGGAGGGAGGGCCGGCACAGATACGCAGTATTTT
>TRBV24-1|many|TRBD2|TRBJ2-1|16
CATSDRRLAGSDEQFF
TGTGCCACCAGTGATCGGCGACTAGCGGGTTCCGATGAGCAGTTCTTC
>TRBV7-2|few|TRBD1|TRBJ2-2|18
CASSLSDRGRAGTGELFF
TGTGCCAGCAGCTTATCGGACAGGGGAAGAGCAGGCACCGGGGAGCTGTTTTTT
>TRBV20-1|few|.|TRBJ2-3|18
CSARGLWRGLRNTDTQYF
TGCAGTGCTAGAGGGCTGTGGCGTGGCCTCAGGAACACAGATACGCAGTATTTT
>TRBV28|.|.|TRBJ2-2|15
CASTMWGFDTGELFF
TGTGCCAGCACCATGTGGGGGTTTGACACCGGGGAGCTGTTTTTT
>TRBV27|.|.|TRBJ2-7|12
CASSPEGTAKYF
TGTGCCAGCAGTCCAGAGGGGACCGCTAAGTACTTC
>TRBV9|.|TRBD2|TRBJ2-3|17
CASSTSGTRASTDTQYF
TGTGCCAGCAGCACGTCCGGGACTAGGGCTAGCACAGATACGCAGTATTTT
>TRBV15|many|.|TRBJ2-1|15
CATSREELGVNEQFF
TGTGCCACCAGCAGAGAGGAACTAGGGGTCAATGAGCAGTTCTTC
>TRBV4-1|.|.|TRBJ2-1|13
CASSIRWGNEQFF
TGCGCCAGCAGTATTAGATGGGGTAATGAGCAGTTCTTC
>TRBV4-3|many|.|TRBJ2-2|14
CASSQEISTGELFF
TGCGCCAGCAGCCAAGAAATTTCCACCGGGGAGCTGTTTTTT
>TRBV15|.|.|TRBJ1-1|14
CATSRASRNTEAFF
TGTGCCACCAGCAGGGCCAGCCGGAACACTGAAGCTTTCTTT
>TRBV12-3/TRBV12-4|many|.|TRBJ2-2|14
CASRQGGGTGELFF
TGTGCCAGCCGACAGGGAGGAGGCACCGGGGAGCTGTTTTTT
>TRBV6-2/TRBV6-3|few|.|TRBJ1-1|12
CASGGFSTEAFF
TGTGCCAGCGGGGGGTTTAGCACTGAAGCTTTCTTT
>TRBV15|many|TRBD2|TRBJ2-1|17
CATRTGALAGGPNEQFF
TGTGCCACCAGGACAGGGGCCCTAGCGGGGGGGCCCAATGAGCAGTTCTTC
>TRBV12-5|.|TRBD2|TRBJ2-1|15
CASGRSGNRDNEQFF
TGTGCTAGTGGCCGAAGCGGGAATAGGGACAATGAGCAGTTCTTC
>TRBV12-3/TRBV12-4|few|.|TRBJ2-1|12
CASSLEVAEQFF
TGTGCCAGCAGTTTAGAAGTGGCTGAGCAGTTCTTC
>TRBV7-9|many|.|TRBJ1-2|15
CASSLQSRVHYGYTF
TGTGCCAGCAGCTTACAGTCACGGGTGCACTATGGCTACACCTTC
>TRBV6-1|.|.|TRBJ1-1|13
CASSIRRVTEAFF
TGTGCCAGCAGTATTAGGAGAGTCACTGAAGCTTTCTTT
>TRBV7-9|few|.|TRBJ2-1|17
CASSWTLRPAGINEQFF
TGTGCCAGCAGCTGGACGCTGCGCCCCGCCGGGATAAATGAGCAGTTCTTC
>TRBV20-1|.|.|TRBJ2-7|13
CSARSGTAYEQYF
TGCAGTGCTAGATCCGGGACCGCTTACGAGCAGTACTTC
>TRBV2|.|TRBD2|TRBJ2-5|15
CASSVRTSPQETQYF
TGTGCCAGCAGTGTGAGGACTAGCCCACAAGAGACCCAGTACTTC
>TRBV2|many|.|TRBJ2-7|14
CASSERTGLYEQYF
TGTGCCAGCAGTGAACGGACGGGACTCTACGAGCAGTACTTC
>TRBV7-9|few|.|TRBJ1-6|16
CASSPARGAVNSPLHF
TGTGCCAGCAGCCCCGCACGGGGCGCGGTAAATTCACCCCTCCACTTT
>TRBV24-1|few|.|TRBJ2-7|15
CATSELTPQSSEQYF
TGTGCCACCAGTGAGTTGACACCCCAGTCGAGCGAGCAGTACTTC
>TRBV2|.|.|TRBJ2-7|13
CASNKEPSYEQYF
TGTGCCAGCAATAAGGAACCGTCCTACGAGCAGTACTTC
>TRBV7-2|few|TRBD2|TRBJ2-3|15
CASSLASAGVNTQYF
TGTGCCAGCAGCTTAGCGTCCGCGGGAGTGAATACGCAGTATTTT
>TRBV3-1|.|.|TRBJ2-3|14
CASSQAGTTDTQYF
TGTGCCAGCAGCCAAGCGGGGACCACAGATACGCAGTATTTT